The 32 T cell receptor beta chains below all came from one sample that was sequenced in a study of T-cell reconstitution after alpha-beta-depleted transplantation in children. Preparation of the TCRbeta library used unique molecular identifiers. Each CDR3 protein gets one entry after TCRdb re-called the PCR reads with MiXCR. The data hold roughly 490,000 distinct CDR3 sequences, with about an eighth observed a single time. Sample: PBMCs, mostly from graft donor cells, taken 180 days after TCRalphabeta/CD19-depleted stem cell transplant. These receptors were collected from a female patient under 10 years old who had a stem cell transplant for aplastic anemia, so the T cells may come from the graft donor.

The chain joins TRBV18 to TRBJ2-1; D is unclear. V lost 2 bases and J lost 9, with 14 bases in between. There are 14 residues in the CDR3. Per germline, CDR1 KGHSH and CDR2 LQKENI. Here the CDR3 DNA reads TGTGCCAGCTCACCAACCCTACCAATGGGTGAGCAGTTCTTC. Residues: CASSPTLPMGEQFF.

This clonotype was counted only a few times. The chain joins TRBV10-3 to TRBJ2-1; tentatively, D is TRBD1 or TRBD2 (5 bases each). CDR1 ENHRY and CDR2 SYGVKD come from the germline V gene. The CDR3 runs 13 residues. V lost 6 bases and J lost 8, with 14 bases in between. In DNA form, the CDR3 reads TGTGCCATCAGGGGACCGCAAGGGGATGAGCAGTTCTTC. Its translation: CAIRGPQGDEQFF.

This clonotype came up a few times. The V call is TRBV4-3, the J call TRBJ2-3; 9 bases fit TRBD1. Germline CDR1 reads LGHNA; CDR2 reads YSLEER. The V segment lost 0 bases and the J segment 4 bases; nucleotides outside the gene matches: 8. The CDR3 extends over 17 amino acids. CDR3 amino acids: CASSQDLEGQGPDTQYF. For the CDR3, the DNA is TGCGCCAGCAGCCAAGACCTTGAGGGACAGGGCCCAGATACGCAGTATTTT.

This clonotype showed up just a few times. The V call is TRBV5-1, the J call TRBJ1-5, with D unclear. V was trimmed by 7 bases and J by 7 bases, leaving 15 bases between them. Per germline, CDR1 SGHRS and CDR2 YFSETQ. This CDR3 contains 13 residues. DNA of the CDR3: TGCGCCAGCGGGGAGGTCGCGGGGCAGCCCCAGCATTTT. It is translated as CASGEVAGQPQHF.

This clonotype was seen more than once but under ten times. The chain recombines TRBV14 with TRBJ2-3; possibly TRBD2 for D (5 bases). Germline V gives CDR1 SGHDN, CDR2 FVKESK. CDR3 length equals 12 residues. The V end lost 4 bases, the J end lost 6 bases, and 8 bases lay between the germline ends. DNA for the CDR3: TGTGCCAGCAGCCGGAGGTCTGATACGCAGTATTTT. It yields the protein CASSRRSDTQYF. The entire variable domain, with the rest obtained from reference TRBV14 and TRBJ2-3, is as follows: EAGVTQFPSHSVIEKGQTVTLRCDPISGHDNLYWYRRVMGKEIKFLLHFVKESKQDESGMPNNRFLAERTGGTYSTLKVQPAELEDSGVYFCASSRRSDTQYFGPGTRLTVL.

This clonotype was seen more than once but under ten times. The chain is built from TRBV7-2 and TRBJ2-7; tentative D call: TRBD1 (6 bases). Germline V CDR1 and CDR2: SGHTA, FQGNSA. The CDR3 extends over 14 amino acids. V dropped 3 bases and J dropped 4 bases, with 13 bases sitting between them. Written as DNA, the CDR3 is TGTGCCAGCAGCTTTTACAGGGAGTGGTACGAGCAGTACTTC. As protein: CASSFYREWYEQYF.

The J gene is TRBJ1-2, the V gene TRBV20-1, with D maybe TRBD1 (5 bases). Germline lookup yields CDR1 DFQATT and CDR2 SNEGSKA (reference sequence). V was pared by 0 bases and J by 4 bases, with 15 bases between. CDR3 length equals 15 residues. CDR3 in amino acids: CSARDLGTLGYGYTF. CDR3 nucleotide sequence: TGCAGTGCTAGAGATCTTGGGACTTTGGGCTATGGCTACACCTTC.

This clonotype was seen ten or more times. The chain combines TRBV12-3 or TRBV12-4 with TRBJ2-3, with 10 bases lining up with TRBD2. V lost 5 bases to trimming and J lost 1 base; unmatched junction nucleotides: 6. CDR3 length: 16 amino acids. This CDR3 reads CASSPTGTSGTDTQYF. CDR3 nucleotides: TGTGCCAGCAGTCCCACCGGGACTAGCGGCACAGATACGCAGTATTTT.

This clonotype has a count of ten or more. The genes are TRBV12-3 or TRBV12-4 and TRBJ2-1; D possibly uses TRBD1 or TRBD2 (5 bases each). The CDR3 loop spans 14 amino acids. Trimming took off 1 base at V and 6 bases at J, with 10 bases between the two ends. CDR3 amino acids: CASSLGGRGNEQFF. DNA of the CDR3: TGTGCCAGCAGTTTAGGGGGCCGGGGCAATGAGCAGTTCTTC.

This clonotype has more than one count but fewer than ten. The chain has TRBV20-1 and TRBJ1-2; D might be TRBD1 (5 bases). The germline CDR1 and CDR2 sequences are DFQATT and SNEGSKA (reference sequence). The CDR3 loop spans 13 amino acids. The V and J ends lost 3 bases and 3 bases respectively, with 11 bases between them. The CDR3 region has the DNA TGCAGTGCTAGGCTCCAGGGACACTATGGCTACACCTTC. This gives the protein CSARLQGHYGYTF.

The CDR3, as DNA: TGTGCCAGCAGCCCTACGGCGCGTTCCAATACCTACGAGCAGTACGTC. This translates into CASSPTARSNTYEQYV. V usage is TRBV7-9 and J usage is TRBJ2-7; D is uncertain. The germline V and J ends were trimmed by 5 bases and 2 bases, with 19 bases remaining between them. Germline CDR1 is SEHNR and CDR2 is FQNEAQ (reference sequence). The CDR3 runs 16 residues.

This clonotype came up many times. V and J are TRBV20-1 and TRBJ2-1; no clear D gene. This CDR3 comprises 12 residues. Deletions cut 1 base from V and 8 bases from J, with 9 bases between. Germline lookup yields CDR1 DFQATT and CDR2 SNEGSKA (reference sequence). CDR3 nucleotide sequence: TGCAGTGCTAGAGGTAAAAGCCATGAGCAGTTCTTC. As protein: CSARGKSHEQFF.

The chain combines TRBV24-1 with TRBJ2-1, with 11 positions matching TRBD2. V dropped 4 bases and J dropped 3; count of bases not matched to a gene: 7. The CDR3 loop spans 17 amino acids. CDR1 is KGHDR and CDR2 is SFDVKD in the germline V gene. The CDR3 bases are TGTGCCACCAGTGAATCCGGGACTAGCGGCCTCTACAATGAGCAGTTCTTC. Amino acid sequence: CATSESGTSGLYNEQFF.

This clonotype was detected a few times. The chain couples TRBV7-2 to TRBJ2-3, with 7 nucleotides matching TRBD2. Trimming removed 0 bases from V and 1 base from J; junction bases left unmatched: 7. This CDR3 is built from 17 residues. Germline CDR1 SGHTA, CDR2 FQGNSA. CDR3 nucleotide sequence: TGTGCCAGCAGCTTAGCGTCGTCTAGCGGACGCACAGATACGCAGTATTTT. Translation: CASSLASSSGRTDTQYF. The full variable domain, its missing parts supplied by reference TRBV7-2 and TRBJ2-3, is GAGVSQSPSNKVTEKGKDVELRCDPISGHTALYWYRQSLGQGLEFLIYFQGNSAPDKSGLPSDRFSAERTGGSVSTLTIQRTQQEDSAVYLCASSLASSSGRTDTQYFGPGTRLTVL.

This clonotype occurred a few times. The chain uses TRBV28 and TRBJ2-1; 15 bases agree with TRBD2. CDR1 and CDR2 (germline): MDHEN, SYDVKM. The CDR3 totals 17 residues. J lost 4 bases, V lost 2 bases, and 3 bases had no gene match. The CDR3 region is CASSLGLAGGRYNEQFF. DNA for the CDR3: TGTGCCAGCAGTTTAGGACTAGCGGGAGGGAGGTACAATGAGCAGTTCTTC.

The chain uses TRBV12-3 or TRBV12-4 and TRBJ2-2; weak D call: TRBD1 (6 bases). V dropped 6 bases and J dropped 0 bases, with 23 bases sitting between them. The CDR3 is 19 amino acids. The CDR3 loop is CASRARWTQGFANTGELFF. The CDR3 region has the DNA TGTGCCAGCAGGGCCCGTTGGACCCAGGGGTTTGCGAACACCGGGGAGCTGTTTTTT.

This CDR3 is CASSFRPSGNSYEQYF. As DNA, the CDR3 is TGTGCCAGCAGTTTTCGGCCTAGCGGTAATTCCTACGAGCAGTACTTC. This chain joins TRBV12-3 or TRBV12-4 and TRBJ2-7; 7 positions agree with TRBD2. Trimming removed 3 bases from V and 1 base from J; junction bases left unmatched: 9. This CDR3 is built from 16 residues.

This clonotype has a count of ten or more. The V gene is TRBV2, the J gene TRBJ2-1; the D gene could be TRBD1 or TRBD2 (6 bases each). The CDR3 length is 17 residues. CDR1 is SNHLY, CDR2 FYNNEI, per germline. Between the trimmed V and J ends, which lost 9 bases and 10 bases, there was a span of 31 bases. The CDR3 loop reads CARGHWMTSWRRGEQFF. CDR3 bases: TGTGCCAGAGGACATTGGATGACTAGTTGGCGGAGGGGGGAGCAGTTCTTC.

This clonotype has just a few counts. The chain employs TRBV2 and TRBJ2-3; D not resolved. Germline CDR1 SNHLY, CDR2 FYNNEI. V shed 10 bases and J shed 6 bases, with 5 bases lying between them. The CDR3 extends over 9 amino acids. This chain's CDR3 is CAMVDTQYF. The CDR3 nucleotides read TGTGCCATGGTGGATACGCAGTATTTT. Using reference TRBV2 and TRBJ2-3 for the parts outside the CDR3, the full variable domain is EPEVTQTPSHQVTQMGQEVILRCVPISNHLYFYWYRQILGQKVEFLVSFYNNEISEKSEIFDDQFSVERPDGSNFTLKIRSTKLEDSAMYFCAMVDTQYFGPGTRLTVL.

This clonotype was counted a few times. The chain carries TRBV5-6 and TRBJ2-1; D is perhaps TRBD1 (5 bases). The V end lost 4 bases, the J end lost 6 bases, and 14 bases lay between the germline ends. The CDR3 has 14 residues. The germline V gene has CDR1 SGHDT and CDR2 YYEEEE. In nucleotides, the CDR3 is TGTGCCAGCAGCCATCTGGGGCGGATCAATGAGCAGTTCTTC. Protein product: CASSHLGRINEQFF.

The sample holds a few counts of this clonotype. The chain carries TRBV7-2 and TRBJ2-7; TRBD1 is a possible D gene (5 bases). Germline V gives CDR1 SGHTA, CDR2 FQGNSA. There are 15 residues in the CDR3. With 5 bases removed from V and 2 bases from J, the gap between germline ends came to 16 bases. CDR3 bases: TGTGCCAGCAGCCCAACATTAATGGGGCCCTACGAGCAGTACTTC. Translating gives CASSPTLMGPYEQYF.

This clonotype was found many times. The rearrangement joins TRBV12-3 or TRBV12-4 to TRBJ1-1; D may be TRBD1 (5 bases). The CDR3 runs 14 residues. Trimming stripped 1 base from V and 6 bases from J, with 12 bases between. The CDR3 spells CASSLDGTTPEAFF. The CDR3 region has the DNA TGTGCCAGCAGTTTAGATGGGACCACCCCTGAAGCTTTCTTT.

The chain employs TRBV4-3 and TRBJ2-1, with D possibly TRBD1 on 6 matching bases. The CDR3 totals 16 residues. The germline gives CDR1 LGHNA, CDR2 YSLEER. V lost 4 bases to trimming and J lost 3 bases, with 16 bases between them. DNA of the CDR3: TGCGCCAGCAGCCCACGTAAGGGGGAATACTACAATGAGCAGTTCTTC. It is translated as CASSPRKGEYYNEQFF.

The sample holds many counts of this clonotype. V and J are TRBV12-3 or TRBV12-4 and TRBJ2-5; D gene unclear. This CDR3 contains 14 residues. With 4 bases removed from V and 6 bases from J, the gap between germline ends came to 15 bases. The CDR3 region has the DNA TGTGCCAGCAGTTCTGGCACCGTCTACCAGACCCAGTACTTC. Its translation: CASSSGTVYQTQYF.

In DNA form, the CDR3 reads TGTGCCAGCAGTTTAGAATGGGGGGGGACAGGGGAGGTATATGAGCAGTTCTTC. This translates into CASSLEWGGTGEVYEQFF. The chain combines TRBV12-3 or TRBV12-4 with TRBJ2-1; 10 nucleotides line up with TRBD1. V lost 1 base and J lost 8; bases outside the gene matches: 14. This CDR3 comprises 18 residues.

The sample holds a few counts of this clonotype. The chain recombines TRBV7-2 with TRBJ2-5; D perhaps matches TRBD1 (6 bases). Germline V gene sequence: CDR1 SGHTA, CDR2 FQGNSA. Trimming cost V 3 bases and J 5 bases, with 19 bases left between them. CDR3 length: 16 residues. DNA of the CDR3: TGTGCCAGCAGCTTTCCCACCGCTTGGGACAAGGAGACCCAGTACTTC. Its translation: CASSFPTAWDKETQYF.

J is TRBJ2-1 and V is TRBV5-1; 12 bases map to TRBD2. Unmatched junction bases numbered 4, after V lost 4 bases and J lost 5 bases. In germline, CDR1 is SGHRS, CDR2 YFSETQ. The CDR3 contains 15 residues. The CDR3 here is CASSRLAGDHNEQFF. CDR3 in DNA: TGCGCCAGCAGCCGACTAGCGGGAGATCACAATGAGCAGTTCTTC.

The CDR3 nucleotides read TGTGCCAGCAGTTTACTCGGACCCAACTACGAGCAGTACTTC. Translation: CASSLLGPNYEQYF. The chain uses TRBV12-3 or TRBV12-4 and TRBJ2-7; D ambiguous. The CDR3 length is 14 residues. Trimming pared 2 bases from V and 3 bases from J, leaving 11 bases between.

The table lists this clonotype with a few counts. The rearrangement uses TRBV4-2 and TRBJ2-5; 11 bases are shared with TRBD1. CDR3 length equals 15 residues. The germline V gene encodes CDR1 LGHNA and CDR2 YNFKEQ. Losses at the gene ends were 4 bases for V and 5 bases for J; bases not matched to a gene: 6. CDR3 region: CASSPWTGGAETQYF. The CDR3 nucleotides are TGTGCCAGCAGCCCATGGACAGGGGGCGCGGAGACCCAGTACTTC.

This clonotype was detected a few times. The V gene is TRBV20-1, the J gene TRBJ1-1; D is unclear. Trimming cost V 3 bases and J 0 bases, with 8 bases left between them. The CDR3 runs to 13 residues. Germline V gene sequence: CDR1 DFQATT, CDR2 SNEGSKA (reference sequence). CDR3 sequence: CSARDTVNTEAFF. The CDR3 nucleotides are TGCAGTGCTAGGGATACAGTGAACACTGAAGCTTTCTTT.

The chain has TRBV28 and TRBJ2-1, with a possible D match to TRBD2 (5 bases). Trimming cost V 6 bases and J 8 bases, with 14 bases left between them. Germline assignment: CDR1 MDHEN and CDR2 SYDVKM. The CDR3 covers 13 residues. The CDR3 is CASSPGRGHEQFF. CDR3 coding DNA: TGTGCCAGCAGCCCCGGCCGGGGTCATGAGCAGTTCTTC.

A remark on this clonotype: A much larger clone differs from this one at a single base, so this may be a read error. CDR3 in DNA: TGTGCCAGCAGCTTTAGACTAGGCTACGAGCACTACTTC. This sequence encodes CASSFRLGYEHYF. The chain has TRBV7-2 and TRBJ2-7; tentatively, D is TRBD2 (6 bases). Germline V gene sequence: CDR1 SGHTA, CDR2 FQGNSA. CDR3 length equals 13 residues.